This paragraph covers one T cell receptor beta chain sequence. The data derive from a study of shared T cell receptors in the human thymus. TCRdb's table, derived via immunoSEQ multiplex PCR, lists solely in-frame clones and lacks some. Among 700,000 or so clones listed, approximately 85% were seen once. CDR3 length: 16 residues. With 0 bases removed from V and 1 base from J, the gap between germline ends came to 13 bases. Germline V gene data show CDR1 as MNHEY and CDR2 as SMNVEV (reference sequence). This sample was shared with a second study, whose subject was human thymus T cells. That report adds: The donor group consisted of healthy Finnish infants who were having corrective surgery for congenital heart defects. Thymus was obtained from resections taken during corrective heart surgery. Thymic and blood repertoires appeared to display a bias in their usage of V and J genes. Related research has reported that thymic repertoires overlap highly among unrelated individuals.

The sequencing sample was made of thymocytes. J is TRBJ2-7 and V is TRBV27, with D possibly TRBD1 on 5 matching bases. The origin of this receptor is a girl under two years old with a congenital heart defect. This CDR3 reads CASSLSNRLPSYEQYF. The CDR3 coding sequence is TGTGCCAGCAGTTTATCGAACAGGCTTCCGTCCTACGAGCAGTACTTC.